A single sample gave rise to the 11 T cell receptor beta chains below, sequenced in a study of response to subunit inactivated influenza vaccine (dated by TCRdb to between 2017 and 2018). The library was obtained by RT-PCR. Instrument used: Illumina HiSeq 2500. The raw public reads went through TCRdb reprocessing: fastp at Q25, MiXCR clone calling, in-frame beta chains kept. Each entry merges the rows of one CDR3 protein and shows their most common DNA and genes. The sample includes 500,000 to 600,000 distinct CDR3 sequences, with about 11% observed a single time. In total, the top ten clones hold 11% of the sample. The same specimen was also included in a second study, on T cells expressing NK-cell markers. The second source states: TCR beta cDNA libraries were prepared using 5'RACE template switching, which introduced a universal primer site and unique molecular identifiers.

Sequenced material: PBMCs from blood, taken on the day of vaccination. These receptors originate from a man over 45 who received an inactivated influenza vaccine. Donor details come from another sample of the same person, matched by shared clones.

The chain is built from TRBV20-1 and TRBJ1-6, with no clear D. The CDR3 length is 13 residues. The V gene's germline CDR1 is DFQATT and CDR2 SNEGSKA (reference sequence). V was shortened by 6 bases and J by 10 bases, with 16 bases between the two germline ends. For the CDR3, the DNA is TGCAGTGCCCGAGGGAGGCACCCCTCACCCCTCCACTTT. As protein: CSARGRHPSPLHF.

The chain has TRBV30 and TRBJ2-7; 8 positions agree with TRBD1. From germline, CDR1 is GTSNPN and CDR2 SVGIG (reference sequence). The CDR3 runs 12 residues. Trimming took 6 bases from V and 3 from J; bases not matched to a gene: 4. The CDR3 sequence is CACPGTGYEQYF. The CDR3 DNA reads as TGTGCCTGCCCCGGGACAGGCTACGAGCAGTACTTC.

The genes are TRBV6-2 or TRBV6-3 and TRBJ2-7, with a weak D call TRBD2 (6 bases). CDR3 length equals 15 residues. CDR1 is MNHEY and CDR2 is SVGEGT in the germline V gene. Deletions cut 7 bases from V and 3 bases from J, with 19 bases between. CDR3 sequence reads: CASTQSGGPFYEQYF. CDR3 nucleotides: TGTGCCAGCACTCAGTCCGGGGGACCCTTCTACGAGCAGTACTTC.

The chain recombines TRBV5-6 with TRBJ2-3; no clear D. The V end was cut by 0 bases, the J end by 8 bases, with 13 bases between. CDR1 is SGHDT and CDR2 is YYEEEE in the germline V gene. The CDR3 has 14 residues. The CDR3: CASSLVELSGTQYF. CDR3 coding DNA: TGTGCCAGCAGCTTGGTCGAACTGTCGGGTACGCAGTATTTT.

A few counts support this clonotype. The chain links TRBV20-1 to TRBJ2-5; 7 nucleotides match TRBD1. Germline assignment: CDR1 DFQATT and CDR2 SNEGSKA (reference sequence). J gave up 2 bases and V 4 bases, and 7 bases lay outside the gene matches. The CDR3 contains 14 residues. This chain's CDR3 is CSAIRDSQQETQYF. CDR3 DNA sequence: TGCAGTGCTATCCGGGACAGCCAACAAGAGACCCAGTACTTC.

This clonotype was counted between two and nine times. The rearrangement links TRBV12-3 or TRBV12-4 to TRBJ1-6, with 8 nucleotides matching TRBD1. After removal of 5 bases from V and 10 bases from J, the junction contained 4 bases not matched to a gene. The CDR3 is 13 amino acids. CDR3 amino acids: CASSDRGKSPLHF. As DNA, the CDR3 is TGTGCCAGCAGTGACAGGGGAAAATCACCCCTCCACTTT.

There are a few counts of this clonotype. The CDR3 bases are TGTGCCAGCAAACCTCTACACAGGGACATGAACACTGAAGCTTTCTTT. It is translated as CASKPLHRDMNTEAFF. The chain employs TRBV6-2 or TRBV6-3 and TRBJ1-1, with D possibly matching TRBD1 (6 bases). This CDR3 contains 16 residues. Germline V lookup: CDR1 MNHEY, CDR2 SVGEGT. Trimming took 7 bases from V and 0 from J, leaving 18 bases between them.

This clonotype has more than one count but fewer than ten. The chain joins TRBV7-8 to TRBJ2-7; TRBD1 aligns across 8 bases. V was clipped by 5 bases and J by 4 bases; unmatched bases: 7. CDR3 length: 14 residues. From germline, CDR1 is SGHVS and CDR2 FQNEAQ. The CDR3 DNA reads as TGTGCCAGCAGCCGGGGACAGGTTCCTTACGAGCAGTACTTC. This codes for CASSRGQVPYEQYF. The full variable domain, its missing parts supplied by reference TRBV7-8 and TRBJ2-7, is GAGVSQSPRYKVAKRGQDVALRCDPISGHVSLFWYQQALGQGPEFLTYFQNEAQLDKSGLPSDRFFAERPEGSVSTLKIQRTQQEDSAVYLCASSRGQVPYEQYFGPGTRLTVT.

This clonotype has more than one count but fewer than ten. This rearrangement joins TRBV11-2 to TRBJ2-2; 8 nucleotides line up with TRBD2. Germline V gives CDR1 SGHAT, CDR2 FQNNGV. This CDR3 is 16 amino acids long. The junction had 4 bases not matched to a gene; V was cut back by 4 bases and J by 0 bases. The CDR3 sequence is CASSSIAGSNTGELFF. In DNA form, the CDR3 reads TGTGCCAGCAGCTCAATAGCGGGGTCGAACACCGGGGAGCTGTTTTTT.

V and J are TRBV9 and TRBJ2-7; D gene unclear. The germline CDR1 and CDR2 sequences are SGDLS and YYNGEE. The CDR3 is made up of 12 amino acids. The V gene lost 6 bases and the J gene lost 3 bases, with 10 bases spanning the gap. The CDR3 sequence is CASKERHYEQYF. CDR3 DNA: TGTGCCAGCAAAGAACGGCACTACGAGCAGTACTTC.

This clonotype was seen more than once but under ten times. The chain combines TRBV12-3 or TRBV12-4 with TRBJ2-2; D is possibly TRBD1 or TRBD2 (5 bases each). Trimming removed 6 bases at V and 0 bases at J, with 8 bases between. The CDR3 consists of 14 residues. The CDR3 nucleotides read TGTGCCAGCAGGACGGGACCGAACACCGGGGAGCTGTTTTTT. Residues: CASRTGPNTGELFF.